This is a list of T cell receptor beta chains from one sample in a study of T cells in Graves' hyperthyroidism and ophthalmopathy. MiXCR, run by TCRdb on the multiplex PCR reads, gives a single entry per CDR3 protein. Seen here are hundreds of thousands of distinct CDR3 sequences, approximately 20% observed once, and the top ten hold about two fifths. The sample consisted of blood. Source of these receptors: a man aged 35 to 55 with Graves' hyperthyroidism. Each CDR3 is given without its conserved first and last residue. The size field is filled for only some rows; it gives once, few, many or a size class.

>few|TRBV6-2/TRBV6-3|11
ASTFRDPYGYT
>many|TRBV7-8|12
ASSLAVGNQPQH
>many|TRBV20-1|12
SARDRRGQETQY
>many|TRBV5-1|12
ASSLAGRGTEQY
>NA|TRBV2|11
ASSADRVGEQF
>NA|TRBV19|13
ASSTGTPMNTEAF
>once|TRBV9|12
ANTTRPGGYGYT
>many|TRBV2|13
ASSEWRGTGNEQF
>many|TRBV20-1|11
SAYRTGQETQY
>NA|TRBV9|14
ASSLRTGDYTDTQY
>NA|TRBV20-1|10
SGAGGSYEQY
>few|TRBV20-1|12
SASVGPRSYEQY
>many|TRBV5-1|10
ASGTVSYEQY
>many|TRBV28|13
ASSSDRDFGEKLF
>many|TRBV11-2|19
ASSLGTLWGLASTAYYEQY
>many|TRBV6-1|13
ASRAPGQLAEKLF
>many|TRBV24-1|12
ATSTGTGNHEQY
>many|TRBV28|12
ASTTGTFNEKLF
>NA|TRBV29-1|9
SVTDSYGYT
>many|TRBV28|12
ASIPSEGPEKLF
>many|TRBV7-3|11
ASSLGEWGEQY